This TCR beta chain emerged from a study of response to subunit inactivated influenza vaccine. Study-wide results and limits: Every seasonal influenza vaccination brings in few new T cells, the authors suggested.

Each CDR3 protein gets one entry after TCRdb re-called the RT-PCR reads with MiXCR. The repertoire holds hundreds of thousands of distinct CDR3 sequences, with over 9.5% as singletons. Points on this clonotype: Its specificity is unknown. A much larger clone differs from this one at a single base, so this may be a read error.

CDR3 length: 15 amino acids. The V and J genes are TRBV12-3 or TRBV12-4 and TRBJ2-3; a possible D gene is TRBD2 (5 bases). The TCR originated in a man between 45 and 60 years old who received an inactivated influenza vaccine. This material consisted of PBMCs from blood, taken on the day of vaccination. CDR3 bases: TGTACCAGCAGTTTAGCTAGCTATAGCACAGATACGCAGTATTTT. This translates into CTSSLASYSTDTQYF.